This TCR beta chain comes out of a study of shared clonotypes between healthy human individuals. Study-wide context: Donors consisted of a couple of women and a few men between 18 and 49. Study findings and constraints: Sequencing depth was predicted to influence how clonotypes are shared among donors. Among non-shared clonotypes, generation probabilities were lower than among those shared by all four donors.

This CDR3 spans 14 amino acids. V shed 2 bases, J shed 2 bases, and the junction held 2 bases outside the gene matches. Germline assignment: CDR1 MNHNY and CDR2 SVGAGI (reference sequence). CD45RO-negative cells were positively selected for CCR7, leaving out terminally differentiated effector memory CD45RA+ cells. To note about this clone: Its specificity is not known.

The table came from immunoSEQ multiplex PCR; TCRdb's copy has only in-frame clones and leaves some out. The table has around 550,000 clones, 90% to 95% seen once. The chain couples TRBV6-6 to TRBJ2-7; 8 bases match TRBD2. The sample consisted of naive CD8+ T cells sorted from blood. The receptor was isolated from a woman between 25 and 40 years old in good health. CDR3 DNA sequence: TGTGCCAGCAGTTACACTAGCGGAACCTACGAGCAGTACTTC. This encodes CASSYTSGTYEQYF.